The following is a T cell receptor beta chain sequence with its context. Its antigen is as yet unknown. The junction differs from germline at one of its ends, possibly a read error. The data derive from a study of blood T cells in healthy people across ages. The CDR3 covers 13 residues. Germline CDR1 reads ENHRY; CDR2 reads SYGVKD. Extraction of total RNA produced a minimum of 5.5 micrograms from each sample. A second PCR of roughly 7 to 11 cycles used a sample-barcoded 5' primer and a J-beta primer mix. Each cDNA molecule was tagged by a template-switch adaptor with 12 random nucleotides. TCRdb passed the 5' RACE reads through MiXCR, listing each CDR3 protein once. The sample has about 1.4 million distinct CDR3 sequences; approximately 59% are singletons. Findings of the study overall: Unsorted PBMC input precluded a conclusive naive versus antigen-experienced comparison.

Sequencing used blood. This clonotype originated in a man aged 18 to 29 in good health. The chain joins TRBV10-3 to TRBJ2-1; 7 bases agree with TRBD2. The CDR3 nucleotides are TGTACCATCAGGGAGGGCTCGGGCAATGAGCAGTTCTTC. This translates into CTIREGSGNEQFF.